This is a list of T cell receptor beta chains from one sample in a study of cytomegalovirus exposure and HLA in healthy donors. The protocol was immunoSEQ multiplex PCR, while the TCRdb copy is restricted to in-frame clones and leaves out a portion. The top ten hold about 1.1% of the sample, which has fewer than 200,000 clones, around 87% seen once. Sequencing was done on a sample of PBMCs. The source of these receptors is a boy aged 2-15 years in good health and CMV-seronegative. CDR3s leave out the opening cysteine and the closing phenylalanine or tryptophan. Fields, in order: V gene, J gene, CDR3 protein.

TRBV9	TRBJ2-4	ASSAPGQGNIQY
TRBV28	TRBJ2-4	ASSAKGPGQKRDIQY
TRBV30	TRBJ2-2	AWETVTGELF
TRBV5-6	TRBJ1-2	ASSITGTEINYGYT
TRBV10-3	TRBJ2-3	AISEQGDTQY
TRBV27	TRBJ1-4	ASSEDTDREKLF
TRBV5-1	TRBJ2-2	ASSFEAGELF
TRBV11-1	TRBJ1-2	ASSRSDSLYGYT
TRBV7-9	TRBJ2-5	ASTVPRQGTRQETQY
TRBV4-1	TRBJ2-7	ASSQTGYEQY
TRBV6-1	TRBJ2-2	ASSAGTGVTGELF
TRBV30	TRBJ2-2	AWSVHTLGTGELF
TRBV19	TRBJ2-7	ATSGGGLYEQY
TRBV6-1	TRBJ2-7	ASSARGPYEQY
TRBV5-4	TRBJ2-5	ASSLTGTGGAETQY
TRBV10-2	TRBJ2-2	ASSEFSGSPGELF
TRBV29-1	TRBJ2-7	SAGRDIRLSEQY
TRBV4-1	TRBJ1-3	ASSRARQGISGNTIY
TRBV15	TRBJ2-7	ATSDRGPQGQY
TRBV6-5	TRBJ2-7	ASSSVGDEQY
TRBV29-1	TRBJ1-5	SAARAQGQPQH
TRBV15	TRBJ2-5	ATSSGGASETQY
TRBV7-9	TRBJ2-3	ASSLGLAGITDTQY
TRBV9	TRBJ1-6	ASSKRGRDSPLH
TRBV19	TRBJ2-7	ASSIDRGYEQY
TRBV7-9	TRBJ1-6	ASSSLLKGQSPLH
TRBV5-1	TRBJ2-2	ASSLGQGISGELF
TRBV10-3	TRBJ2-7	AISYILLAGGTYEQY
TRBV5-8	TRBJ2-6	ASSFPGVPGANVLT
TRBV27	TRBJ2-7	ASSYNRDISYEQY
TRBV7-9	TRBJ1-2	SSSPSGQGNYGYT
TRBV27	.	ASSHREGYEQY
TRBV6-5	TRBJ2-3	ASSRSVQSDTQY
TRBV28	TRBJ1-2	ASRTAGQGDYGYT
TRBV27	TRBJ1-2	ASSFANLAGGMWGYT
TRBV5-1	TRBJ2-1	ASSSGLAGGLAYNEQF
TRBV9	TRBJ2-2	ASSGQGPGELF
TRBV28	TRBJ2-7	ASRRQGGSYEQY
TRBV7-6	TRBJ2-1	ASSSTGLANKNEQF
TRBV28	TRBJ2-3	ASSRDYTDTQY
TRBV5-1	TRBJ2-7	ASSLEASGNSYEQY
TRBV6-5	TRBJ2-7	ASRKGQGATYEQY
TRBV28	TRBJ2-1	ASSYRGGNDEQF
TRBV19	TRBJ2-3	ASSRLAGGPDTQY
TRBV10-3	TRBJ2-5	AISEGSRGETQY
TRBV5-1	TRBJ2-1	ASSPSGGYNEQF
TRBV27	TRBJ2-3	ASSPRQVTDTQY
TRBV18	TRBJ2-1	ASGGTDYNEQF
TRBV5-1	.	ASSWTGQGRYEQY